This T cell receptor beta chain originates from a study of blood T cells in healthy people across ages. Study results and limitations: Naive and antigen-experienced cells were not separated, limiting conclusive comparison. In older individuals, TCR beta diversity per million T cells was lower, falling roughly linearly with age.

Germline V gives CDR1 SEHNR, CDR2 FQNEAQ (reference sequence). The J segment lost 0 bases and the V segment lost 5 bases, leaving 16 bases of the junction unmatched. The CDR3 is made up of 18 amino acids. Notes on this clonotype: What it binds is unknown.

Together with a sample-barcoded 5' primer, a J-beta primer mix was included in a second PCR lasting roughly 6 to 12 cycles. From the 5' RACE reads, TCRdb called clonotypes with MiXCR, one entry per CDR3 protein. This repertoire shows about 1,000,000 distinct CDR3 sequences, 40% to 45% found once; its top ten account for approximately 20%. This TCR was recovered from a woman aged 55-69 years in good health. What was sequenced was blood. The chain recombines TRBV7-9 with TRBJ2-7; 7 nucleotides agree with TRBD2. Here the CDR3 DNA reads TGTGCCAGCAGCAACCCTACTCACAGCGGGGTTAGCTCCTACGAGCAGTACTTC. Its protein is CASSNPTHSGVSSYEQYF.